This T cell receptor beta chain emerged from a study of radiation and T cells in renal cell carcinoma. Broader study findings: Top tumor clonotypes rose in blood 2 weeks post-radiation, then contracted.

Time point: baseline pretreatment blood. The treatment denotes: 15 Gy SBRT to primary tumor, nephrectomy 4 weeks later. This renal cell carcinoma was of the clear cell type. Trimming took 3 bases from V and 7 from J; bases not matched to a gene: 7. The CDR3 is made up of 14 amino acids. Germline V gives CDR1 MDHEN, CDR2 SYDVKM. Method: immunoSEQ multiplex PCR; TCRdb's copy keeps in-frame clones and lacks some. This table has around 140,000 clones, roughly 85% appearing once. In the case of this clone: Its target is unknown.

The genes are TRBV28 and TRBJ1-2; 8 positions agree with TRBD1. This clonotype was sampled from a woman between 50 and 59 years old with renal cell carcinoma. The source was blood, collected from a patient whose treatment included radiotherapy and nephrectomy. The CDR3 DNA is TGTGCCAGCAGTTTCCGGACAGGGTTTTTTGGCTACACCTTC. It yields the protein CASSFRTGFFGYTF.